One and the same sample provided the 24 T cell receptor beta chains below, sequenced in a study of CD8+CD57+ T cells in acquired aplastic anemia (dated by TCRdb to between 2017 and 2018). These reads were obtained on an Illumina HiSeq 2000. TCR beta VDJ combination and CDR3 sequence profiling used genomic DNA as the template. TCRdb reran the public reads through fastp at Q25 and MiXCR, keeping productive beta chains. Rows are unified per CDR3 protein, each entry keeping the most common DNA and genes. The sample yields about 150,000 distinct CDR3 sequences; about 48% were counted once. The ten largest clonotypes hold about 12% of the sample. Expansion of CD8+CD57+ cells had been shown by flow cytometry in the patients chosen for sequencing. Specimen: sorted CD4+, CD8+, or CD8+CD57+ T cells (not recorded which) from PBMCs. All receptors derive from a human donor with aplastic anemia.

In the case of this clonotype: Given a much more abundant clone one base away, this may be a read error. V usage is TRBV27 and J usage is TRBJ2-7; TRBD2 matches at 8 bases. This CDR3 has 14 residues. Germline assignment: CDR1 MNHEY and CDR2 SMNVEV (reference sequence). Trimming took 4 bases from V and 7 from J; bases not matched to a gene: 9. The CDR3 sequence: CASSSGGPHNEQYF. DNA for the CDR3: TGTGCCAGCAGTTCGGGGGGGCCCCACAATGAGCAGTACTTC.

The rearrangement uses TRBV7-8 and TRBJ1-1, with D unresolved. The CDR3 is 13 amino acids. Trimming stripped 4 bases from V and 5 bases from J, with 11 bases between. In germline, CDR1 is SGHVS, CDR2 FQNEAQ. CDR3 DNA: TGTGCCAGCAGCTCTGGACGCGCGACTGAAGCTTTCTTT. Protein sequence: CASSSGRATEAFF.

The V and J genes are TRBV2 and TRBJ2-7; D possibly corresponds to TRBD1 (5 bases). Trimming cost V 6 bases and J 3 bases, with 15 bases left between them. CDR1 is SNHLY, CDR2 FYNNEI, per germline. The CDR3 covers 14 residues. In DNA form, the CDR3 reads TGTGCCAGCAGGCTGACCTCAGGGATCTACGAGCAGTACTTC. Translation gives CASRLTSGIYEQYF.

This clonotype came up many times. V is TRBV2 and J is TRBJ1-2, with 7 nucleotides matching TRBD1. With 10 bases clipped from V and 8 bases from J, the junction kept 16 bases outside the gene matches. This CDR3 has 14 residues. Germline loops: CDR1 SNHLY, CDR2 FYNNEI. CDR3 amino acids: CATITGTDKKGYTF. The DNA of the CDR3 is TGTGCCACCATTACCGGGACAGACAAGAAAGGCTACACCTTC. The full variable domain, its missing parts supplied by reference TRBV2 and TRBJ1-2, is EPEVTQTPSHQVTQMGQEVILRCVPISNHLYFYWYRQILGQKVEFLVSFYNNEISEKSEIFDDQFSVERPDGSNFTLKIRSTKLEDSAMYFCATITGTDKKGYTFGSGTRLTVV.

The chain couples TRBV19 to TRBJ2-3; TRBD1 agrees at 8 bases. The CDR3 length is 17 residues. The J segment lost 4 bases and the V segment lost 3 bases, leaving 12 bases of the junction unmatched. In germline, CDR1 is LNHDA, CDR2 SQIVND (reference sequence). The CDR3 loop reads CASSIRLSTGGADTQYF. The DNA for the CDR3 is TGTGCCAGTAGTATTCGACTATCCACAGGGGGTGCAGATACGCAGTATTTT.

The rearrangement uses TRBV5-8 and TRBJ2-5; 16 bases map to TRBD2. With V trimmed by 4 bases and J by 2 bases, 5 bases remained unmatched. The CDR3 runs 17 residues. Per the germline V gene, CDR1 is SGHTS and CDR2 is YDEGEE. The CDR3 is CASSPGLAGGEQETQYF. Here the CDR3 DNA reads TGTGCCAGCAGCCCGGGACTAGCGGGAGGGGAGCAAGAGACCCAGTACTTC.

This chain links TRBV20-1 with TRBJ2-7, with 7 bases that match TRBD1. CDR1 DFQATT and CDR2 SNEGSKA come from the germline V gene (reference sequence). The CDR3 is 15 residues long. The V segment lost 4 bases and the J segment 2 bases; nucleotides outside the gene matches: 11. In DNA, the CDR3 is TGCAGTGCTATCAGCCGGGACAGAGCTACCTACGAGCAGTACTTC. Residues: CSAISRDRATYEQYF.

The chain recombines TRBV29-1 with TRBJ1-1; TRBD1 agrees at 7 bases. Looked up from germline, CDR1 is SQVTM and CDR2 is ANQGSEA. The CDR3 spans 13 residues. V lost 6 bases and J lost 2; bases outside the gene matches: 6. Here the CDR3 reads CSVSTGINTEAFF. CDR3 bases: TGCAGCGTCTCGACAGGGATTAACACTGAAGCTTTCTTT.

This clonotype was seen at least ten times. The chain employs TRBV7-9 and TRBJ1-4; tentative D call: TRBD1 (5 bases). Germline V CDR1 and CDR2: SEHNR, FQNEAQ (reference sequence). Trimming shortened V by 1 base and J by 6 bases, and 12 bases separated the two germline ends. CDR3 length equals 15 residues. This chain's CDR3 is CASSLGPREDEKLFF. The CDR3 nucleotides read TGTGCCAGCAGCTTAGGCCCCAGGGAGGATGAAAAACTGTTTTTT. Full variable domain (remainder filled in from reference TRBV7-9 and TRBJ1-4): DTGVSQNPRHKITKRGQNVTFRCDPISEHNRLYWYRQTLGQGPEFLTYFQNEAQLEKSRLLSDRFSAERPKGSFSTLEIQRTEQGDSAMYLCASSLGPREDEKLFFGSGTQLSVL.

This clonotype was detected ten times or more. CDR3 coding DNA: TGTGCCAGTAGTATAGGGACAGCCTATGGCTACACCTTC. Translating it yields CASSIGTAYGYTF. The chain carries TRBV19 and TRBJ1-2, with D perhaps matching TRBD1 (6 bases). V shed 1 base and J shed 4 bases, with 7 bases lying between them. This CDR3 is built from 13 residues. CDR1 LNHDA and CDR2 SQIVND come from the germline V gene (reference sequence).

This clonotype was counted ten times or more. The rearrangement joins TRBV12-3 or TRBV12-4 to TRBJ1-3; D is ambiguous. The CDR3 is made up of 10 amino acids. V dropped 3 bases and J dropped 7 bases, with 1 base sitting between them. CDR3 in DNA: TGTGCCAGCAGTTTGAACACCATATATTTT. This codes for CASSLNTIYF.

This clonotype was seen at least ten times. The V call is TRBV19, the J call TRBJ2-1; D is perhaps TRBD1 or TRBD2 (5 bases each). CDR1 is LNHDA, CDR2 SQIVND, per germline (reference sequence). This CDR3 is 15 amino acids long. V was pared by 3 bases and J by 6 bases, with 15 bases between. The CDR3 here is CASSIRTPRGNEQFF. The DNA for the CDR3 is TGTGCCAGTAGTATTCGCACCCCGAGGGGCAATGAGCAGTTCTTC.

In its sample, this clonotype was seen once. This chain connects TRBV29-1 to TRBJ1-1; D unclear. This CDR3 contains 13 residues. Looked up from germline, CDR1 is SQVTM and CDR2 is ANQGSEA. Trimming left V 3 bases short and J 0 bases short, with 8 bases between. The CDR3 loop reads CSVDQALNTEAFF. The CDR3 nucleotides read TGCAGCGTTGACCAGGCCTTGAACACTGAAGCTTTCTTT. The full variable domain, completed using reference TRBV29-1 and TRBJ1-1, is SAVISQKPSRDICQRGTSLTIQCQVDSQVTMMFWYRQQPGQSLTLIATANQGSEATYESGFVIDKFPISRPNLTFSTLTVSNMSPEDSSIYLCSVDQALNTEAFFGQGTRLTVV.

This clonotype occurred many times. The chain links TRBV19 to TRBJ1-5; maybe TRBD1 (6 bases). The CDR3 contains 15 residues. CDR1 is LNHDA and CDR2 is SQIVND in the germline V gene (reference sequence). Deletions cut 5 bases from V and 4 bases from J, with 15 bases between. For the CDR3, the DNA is TGTGCCAGTAGTCGCAAACAGGGTTTGAATCAGCCCCAGCATTTT. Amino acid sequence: CASSRKQGLNQPQHF.

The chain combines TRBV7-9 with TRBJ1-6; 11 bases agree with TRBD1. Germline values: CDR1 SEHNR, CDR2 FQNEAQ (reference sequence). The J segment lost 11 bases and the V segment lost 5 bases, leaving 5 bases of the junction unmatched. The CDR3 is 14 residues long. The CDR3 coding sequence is TGTGCCAGCAGCAGCGGGACAGGGGGGCCACCCCTCCACTTT. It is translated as CASSSGTGGPPLHF. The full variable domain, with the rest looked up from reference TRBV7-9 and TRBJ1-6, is DTGVSQNPRHKITKRGQNVTFRCDPISEHNRLYWYRQTLGQGPEFLTYFQNEAQLEKSRLLSDRFSAERPKGSFSTLEIQRTEQGDSAMYLCASSSGTGGPPLHFGNGTRLTVT.

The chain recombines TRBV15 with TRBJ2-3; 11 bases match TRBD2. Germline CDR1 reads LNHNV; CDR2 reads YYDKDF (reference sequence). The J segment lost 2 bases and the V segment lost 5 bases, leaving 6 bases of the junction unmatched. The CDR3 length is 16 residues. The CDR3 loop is CATSALAGAITDTQYF. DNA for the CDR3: TGTGCCACCAGCGCACTAGCGGGGGCCATCACAGATACGCAGTATTTT.

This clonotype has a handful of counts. CDR3 in DNA: TGTGCCAGCAGTTTATCGACCGGAAACACCATATATTTT. Its protein product is CASSLSTGNTIYF. J is TRBJ1-3 and V is TRBV27; D uncertain. CDR1 is MNHEY, CDR2 SMNVEV, per germline (reference sequence). The CDR3 is 13 residues long. The V and J ends lost 0 bases and 4 bases respectively, with 4 bases between them.

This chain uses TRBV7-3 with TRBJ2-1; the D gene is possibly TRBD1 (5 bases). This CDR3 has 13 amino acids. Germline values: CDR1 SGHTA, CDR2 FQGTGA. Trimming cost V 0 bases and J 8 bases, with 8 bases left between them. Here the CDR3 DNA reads TGTGCCAGCAGCTTAACATCAGGGTATGAGCAGTTCTTC. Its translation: CASSLTSGYEQFF. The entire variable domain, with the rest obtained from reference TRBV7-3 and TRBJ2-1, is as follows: GAGVSQTPSNKVTEKGKYVELRCDPISGHTALYWYRQSLGQGPEFLIYFQGTGAADDSGLPNDRFFAVRPEGSVSTLKIQRTERGDSAVYLCASSLTSGYEQFFGPGTRLTVL.

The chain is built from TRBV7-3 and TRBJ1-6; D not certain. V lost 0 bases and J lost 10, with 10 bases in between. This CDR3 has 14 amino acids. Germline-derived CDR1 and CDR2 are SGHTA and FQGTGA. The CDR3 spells CASSLTRTESPLHF. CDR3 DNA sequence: TGTGCCAGCAGCTTAACCAGAACGGAATCACCCCTCCACTTT.

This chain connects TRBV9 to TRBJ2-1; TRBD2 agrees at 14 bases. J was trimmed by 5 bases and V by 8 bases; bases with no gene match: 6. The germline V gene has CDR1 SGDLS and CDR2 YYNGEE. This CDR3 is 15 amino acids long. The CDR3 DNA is TGTGCCAGAGGGACTAGCGGGGGCCCAAACAATGAGCAGTTCTTC. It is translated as CARGTSGGPNNEQFF.

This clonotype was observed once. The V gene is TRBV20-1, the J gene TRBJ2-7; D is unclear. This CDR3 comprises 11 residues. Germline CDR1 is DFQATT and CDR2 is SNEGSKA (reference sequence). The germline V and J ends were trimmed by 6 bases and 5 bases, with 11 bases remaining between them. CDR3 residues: CSAGIGDEQYF. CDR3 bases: TGCAGTGCAGGTATCGGTGACGAGCAGTACTTC.

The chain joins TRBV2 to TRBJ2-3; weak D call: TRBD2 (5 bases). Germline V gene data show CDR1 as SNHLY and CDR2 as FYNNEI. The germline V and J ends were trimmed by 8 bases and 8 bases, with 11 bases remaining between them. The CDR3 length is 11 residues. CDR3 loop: CASHRAGTQYF. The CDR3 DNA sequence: TGTGCCAGCCATAGGGCGGGTACGCAGTATTTT.

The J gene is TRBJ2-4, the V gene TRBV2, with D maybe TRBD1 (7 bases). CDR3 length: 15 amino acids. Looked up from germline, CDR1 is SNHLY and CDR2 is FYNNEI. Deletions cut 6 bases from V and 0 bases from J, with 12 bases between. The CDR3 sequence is CASSRQGGAKNIQYF. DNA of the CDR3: TGTGCCAGCAGCCGACAGGGAGGAGCCAAAAACATTCAGTACTTC.

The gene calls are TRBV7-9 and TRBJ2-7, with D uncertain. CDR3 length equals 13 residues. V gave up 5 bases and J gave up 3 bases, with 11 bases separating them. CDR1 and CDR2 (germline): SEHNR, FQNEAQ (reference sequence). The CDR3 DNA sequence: TGTGCCAGCAGCCCCCGGGTCAGCTACGAGCAGTACTTC. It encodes CASSPRVSYEQYF.